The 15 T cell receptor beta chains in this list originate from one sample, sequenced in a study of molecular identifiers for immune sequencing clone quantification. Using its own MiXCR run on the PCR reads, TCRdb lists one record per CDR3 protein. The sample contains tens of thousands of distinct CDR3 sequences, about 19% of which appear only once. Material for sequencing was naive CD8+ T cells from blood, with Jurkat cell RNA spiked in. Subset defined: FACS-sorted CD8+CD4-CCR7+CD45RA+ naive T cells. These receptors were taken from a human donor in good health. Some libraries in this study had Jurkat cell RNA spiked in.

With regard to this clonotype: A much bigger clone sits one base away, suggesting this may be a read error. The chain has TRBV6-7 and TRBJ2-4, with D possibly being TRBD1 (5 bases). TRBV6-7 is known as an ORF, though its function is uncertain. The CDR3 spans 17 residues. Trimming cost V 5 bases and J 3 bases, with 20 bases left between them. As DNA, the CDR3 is TGTGCCAGCAGTCACATCGCAAACGAAGGGGACAAAAACATTCAGTACTTC. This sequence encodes CASSHIANEGDKNIQYF.

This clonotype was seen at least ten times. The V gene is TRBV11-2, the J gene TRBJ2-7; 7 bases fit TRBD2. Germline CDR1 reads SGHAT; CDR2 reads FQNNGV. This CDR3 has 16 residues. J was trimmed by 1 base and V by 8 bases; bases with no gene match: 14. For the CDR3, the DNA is TGTGCCAGCCAGACCGCAGGGAGGGGATCTTCCTACGAGCAGTACTTC. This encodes CASQTAGRGSSYEQYF. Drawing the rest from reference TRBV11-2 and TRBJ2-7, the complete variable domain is EAGVAQSPRYKIIEKRQSVAFWCNPISGHATLYWYQQILGQGPKLLIQFQNNGVVDDSQLPKDRFSAERLKGVDSTLKIQPAKLEDSAVYLCASQTAGRGSSYEQYFGPGTRLTVT.

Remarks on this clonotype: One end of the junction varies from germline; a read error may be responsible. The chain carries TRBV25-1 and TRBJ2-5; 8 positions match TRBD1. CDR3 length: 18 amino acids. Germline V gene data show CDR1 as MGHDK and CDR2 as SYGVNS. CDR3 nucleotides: TGTGCCAGCAGTGGATTATGGACAGGGCTCGAACCGGGAGAGACCCAGGACTTC. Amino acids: CASSGLWTGLEPGETQDF.

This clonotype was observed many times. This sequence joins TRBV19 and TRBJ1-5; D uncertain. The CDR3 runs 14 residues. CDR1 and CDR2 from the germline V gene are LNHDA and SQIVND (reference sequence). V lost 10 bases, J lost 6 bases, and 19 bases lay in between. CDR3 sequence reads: CATTEGGSGQPQHF. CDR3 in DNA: TGTGCCACTACGGAGGGAGGGAGCGGTCAGCCCCAGCATTTT. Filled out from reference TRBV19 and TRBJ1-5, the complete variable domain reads DGGITQSPKYLFRKEGQNVTLSCEQNLNHDAMYWYRQDPGQGLRLIYYSQIVNDFQKGDIAEGYSVSREKKESFPLTVTSAQKNPTAFYLCATTEGGSGQPQHFGDGTRLSIL.

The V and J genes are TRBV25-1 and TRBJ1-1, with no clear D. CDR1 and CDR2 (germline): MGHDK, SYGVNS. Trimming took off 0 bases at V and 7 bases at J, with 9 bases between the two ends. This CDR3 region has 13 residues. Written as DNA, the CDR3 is TGTGCCAGCAGTGAATACACAAGTGTTGAAGCTTTCTTT. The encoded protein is CASSEYTSVEAFF. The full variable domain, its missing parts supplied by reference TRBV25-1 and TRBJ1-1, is EADIYQTPRYLVIGTGKKITLECSQTMGHDKMYWYQQDPGMELHLIHYSYGVNSTEKGDLSSESTVSRIRTEHFPLTLESARPSHTSQYLCASSEYTSVEAFFGQGTRLTVV.

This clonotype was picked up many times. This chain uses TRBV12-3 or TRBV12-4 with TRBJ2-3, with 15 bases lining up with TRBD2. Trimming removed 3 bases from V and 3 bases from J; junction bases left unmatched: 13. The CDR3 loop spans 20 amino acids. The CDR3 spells CASSFPGLAGGPRFTDTQYF. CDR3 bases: TGTGCCAGCAGTTTCCCCGGACTAGCGGGGGGGCCTCGATTTACAGATACGCAGTATTTT.

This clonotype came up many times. CDR3 sequence: CASSFFESTGELFF. CDR3 DNA sequence: TGTGCCAGCTCATTTTTTGAATCGACCGGGGAGCTGTTTTTT. This chain connects TRBV18 to TRBJ2-2; D unclear. This CDR3 contains 14 residues. CDR1 and CDR2 from the germline V gene are KGHSH and LQKENI. The V end was cut by 5 bases, the J end by 5 bases, with 12 bases between.

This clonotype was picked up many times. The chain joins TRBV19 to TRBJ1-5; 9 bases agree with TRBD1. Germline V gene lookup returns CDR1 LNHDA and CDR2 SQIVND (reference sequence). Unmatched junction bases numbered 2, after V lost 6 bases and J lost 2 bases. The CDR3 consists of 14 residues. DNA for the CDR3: TGTGCCAGTAGACAGGGGGCAGGCAATCAGCCCCAGCATTTT. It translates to CASRQGAGNQPQHF.

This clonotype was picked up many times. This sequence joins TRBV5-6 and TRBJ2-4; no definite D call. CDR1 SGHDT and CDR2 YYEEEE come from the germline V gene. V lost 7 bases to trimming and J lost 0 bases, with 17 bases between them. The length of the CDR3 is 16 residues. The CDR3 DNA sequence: TGTGCCAGCTCGACCAGCGTGTTACTAGCCAAAAACATTCAGTACTTC. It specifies CASSTSVLLAKNIQYF.

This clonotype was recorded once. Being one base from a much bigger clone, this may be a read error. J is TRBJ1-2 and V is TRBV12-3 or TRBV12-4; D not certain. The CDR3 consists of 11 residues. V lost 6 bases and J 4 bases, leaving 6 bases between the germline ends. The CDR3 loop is CASSRIYGYTF. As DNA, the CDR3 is TGTGCCAGCAGCAGGATCTATGGCTACACCTTC.

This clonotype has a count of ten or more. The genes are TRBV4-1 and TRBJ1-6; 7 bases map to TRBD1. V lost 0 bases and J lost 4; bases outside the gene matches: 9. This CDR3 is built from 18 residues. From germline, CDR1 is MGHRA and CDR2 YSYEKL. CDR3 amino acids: CASSQDDTGTAYNSPLHF. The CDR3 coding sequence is TGCGCCAGCAGCCAAGATGACACCGGGACAGCGTATAATTCACCCCTCCACTTT.

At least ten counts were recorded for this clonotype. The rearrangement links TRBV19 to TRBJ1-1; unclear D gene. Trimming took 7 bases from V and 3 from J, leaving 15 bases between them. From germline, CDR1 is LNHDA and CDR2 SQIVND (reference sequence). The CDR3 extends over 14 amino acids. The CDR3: CASKRLQDYTEAFF. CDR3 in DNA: TGTGCCAGTAAGCGGCTCCAGGACTACACTGAAGCTTTCTTT.

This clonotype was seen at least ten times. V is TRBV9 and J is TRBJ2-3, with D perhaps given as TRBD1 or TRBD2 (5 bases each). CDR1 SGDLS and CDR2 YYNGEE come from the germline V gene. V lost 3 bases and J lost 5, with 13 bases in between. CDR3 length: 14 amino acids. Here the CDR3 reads CASSAGTPRDTQYF. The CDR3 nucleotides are TGTGCCAGCAGCGCCGGGACCCCTCGAGATACGCAGTATTTT.

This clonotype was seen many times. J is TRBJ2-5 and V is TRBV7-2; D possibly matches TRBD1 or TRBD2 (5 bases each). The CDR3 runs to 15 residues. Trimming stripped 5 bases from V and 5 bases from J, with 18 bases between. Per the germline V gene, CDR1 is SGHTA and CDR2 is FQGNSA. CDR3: CASSRSSRGVETQYF. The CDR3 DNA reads TGTGCCAGCAGCCGGTCTTCGAGAGGGGTGGAGACCCAGTACTTC.

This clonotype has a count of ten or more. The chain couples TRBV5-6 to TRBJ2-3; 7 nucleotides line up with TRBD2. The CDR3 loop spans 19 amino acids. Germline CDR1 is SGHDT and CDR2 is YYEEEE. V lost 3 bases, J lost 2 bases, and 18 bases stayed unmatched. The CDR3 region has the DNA TGTGCCAGCAGCTCCATGGGCGAACTAGCGTGGGGCTCCACAGATACGCAGTATTTT. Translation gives CASSSMGELAWGSTDTQYF.